The sequence of this T cell receptor beta chain was determined in a study of early stage breast cancer tumors. Findings of the study overall: Compared with adjacent normal breast, tumors showed 2 to 2.5-fold denser, more clonal T cells.

Concerning this clone itself: The antigen is unknown.

This table comes from immunoSEQ multiplex PCR, and its TCRdb copy is limited to in-frame clones, with some not included. The table lists over 5,500 clones, 50% to 75% of them singletons, with approximately 15% in the top ten. The V gene's germline CDR1 is GTSNPN and CDR2 SVGIG (reference sequence). The V end lost 1 base, the J end lost 0 bases, and 15 bases lay between the germline ends. The CDR3 sequence is 17 residues long. The clonotype comes from a person aged 50-59 years with breast cancer. Sequencing input: normal breast tissue next to the tumor. The gene calls are TRBV30 and TRBJ1-4, with TRBD1 as a possible D gene (6 bases). The CDR3 sequence: CAWSEGVLGPTNEKLFF. In DNA, the CDR3 is TGTGCCTGGAGTGAGGGGGTACTGGGCCCAACTAATGAAAAACTGTTTTTT.